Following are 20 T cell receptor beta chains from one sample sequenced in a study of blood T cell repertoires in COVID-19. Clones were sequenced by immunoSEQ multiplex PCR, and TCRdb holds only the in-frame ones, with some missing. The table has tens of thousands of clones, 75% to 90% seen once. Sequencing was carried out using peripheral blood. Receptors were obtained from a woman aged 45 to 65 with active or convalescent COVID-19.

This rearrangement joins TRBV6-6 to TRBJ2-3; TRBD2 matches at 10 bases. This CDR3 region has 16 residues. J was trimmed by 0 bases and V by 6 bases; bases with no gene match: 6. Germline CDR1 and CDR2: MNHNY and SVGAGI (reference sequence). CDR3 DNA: TGTGCCAGCAGCAGCAGGGGACTAGCGAGCACAGATACGCAGTATTTT. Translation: CASSSRGLASTDTQYF.

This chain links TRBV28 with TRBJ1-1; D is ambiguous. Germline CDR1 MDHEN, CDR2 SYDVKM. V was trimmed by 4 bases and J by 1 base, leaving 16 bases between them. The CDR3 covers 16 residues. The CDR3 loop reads CASSSVSGLGNTEAFF. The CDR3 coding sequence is TGTGCCAGCAGTTCGGTGTCGGGGTTGGGGAACACTGAAGCTTTCTTT.

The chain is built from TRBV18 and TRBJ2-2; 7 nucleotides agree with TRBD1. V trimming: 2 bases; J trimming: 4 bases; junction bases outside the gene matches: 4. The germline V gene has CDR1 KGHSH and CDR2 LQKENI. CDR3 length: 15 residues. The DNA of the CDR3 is TGTGCCAGCTCACCAAACAGGGGCGCCACCGGGGAGCTGTTTTTT. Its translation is CASSPNRGATGELFF.

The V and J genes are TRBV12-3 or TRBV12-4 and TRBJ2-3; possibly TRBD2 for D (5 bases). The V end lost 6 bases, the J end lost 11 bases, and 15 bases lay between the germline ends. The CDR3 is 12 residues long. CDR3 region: CASSPPSGGQYF. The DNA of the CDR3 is TGTGCCAGCAGCCCCCCGTCAGGAGGGCAGTATTTT.

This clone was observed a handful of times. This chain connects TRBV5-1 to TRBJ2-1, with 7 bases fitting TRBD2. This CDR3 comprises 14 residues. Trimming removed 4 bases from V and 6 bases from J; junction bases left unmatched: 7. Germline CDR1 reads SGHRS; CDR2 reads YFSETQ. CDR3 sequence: CASSSGTPANEQFF. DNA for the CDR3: TGCGCCAGCAGCAGCGGGACGCCGGCCAATGAGCAGTTCTTC.

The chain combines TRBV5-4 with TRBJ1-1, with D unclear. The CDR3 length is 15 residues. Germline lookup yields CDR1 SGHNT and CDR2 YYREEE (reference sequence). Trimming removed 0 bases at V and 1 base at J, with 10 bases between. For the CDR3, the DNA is TGTGCCAGCAGCTTGGCCCAGTGGCAGAACACTGAAGCTTTCTTT. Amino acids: CASSLAQWQNTEAFF.

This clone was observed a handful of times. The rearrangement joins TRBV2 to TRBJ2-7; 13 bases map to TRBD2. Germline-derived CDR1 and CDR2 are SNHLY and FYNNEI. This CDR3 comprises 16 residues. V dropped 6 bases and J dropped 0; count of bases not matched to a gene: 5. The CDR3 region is CASRKTSGGYSYEQYF. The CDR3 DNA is TGTGCCAGCAGGAAGACTAGCGGGGGGTACTCCTACGAGCAGTACTTC.

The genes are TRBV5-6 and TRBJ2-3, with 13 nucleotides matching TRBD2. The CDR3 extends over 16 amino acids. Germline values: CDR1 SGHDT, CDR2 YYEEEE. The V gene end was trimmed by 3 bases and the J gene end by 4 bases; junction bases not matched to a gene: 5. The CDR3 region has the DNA TGTGCCAGCAGCTGGACTAGCGGGGGTGGGGCAGATACGCAGTATTTT. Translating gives CASSWTSGGGADTQYF.

The CDR3 region is CSASYNYGYTF. The DNA for the CDR3 is TGCAGTGCTAGTTATAACTATGGCTACACCTTC. The V call is TRBV20-1, the J call TRBJ1-2, with D unclear. Trimming took off 3 bases at V and 1 base at J, with 3 bases between the two ends. Germline V CDR1 and CDR2: DFQATT, SNEGSKA (reference sequence). The length of the CDR3 is 11 residues.

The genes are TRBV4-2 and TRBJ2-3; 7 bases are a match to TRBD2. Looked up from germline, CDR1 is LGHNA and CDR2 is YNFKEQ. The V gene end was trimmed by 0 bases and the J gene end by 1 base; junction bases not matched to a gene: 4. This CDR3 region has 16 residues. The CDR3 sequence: CASSQDGLAGTDTQYF. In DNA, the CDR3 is TGTGCCAGCAGCCAAGACGGGCTAGCGGGCACAGATACGCAGTATTTT.

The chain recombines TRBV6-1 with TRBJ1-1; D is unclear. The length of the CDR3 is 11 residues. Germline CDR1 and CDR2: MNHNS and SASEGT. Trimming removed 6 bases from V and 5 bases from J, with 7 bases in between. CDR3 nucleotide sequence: TGTGCCAGCAGCCCGGGGACTGAAGCTTTCTTT. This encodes CASSPGTEAFF.

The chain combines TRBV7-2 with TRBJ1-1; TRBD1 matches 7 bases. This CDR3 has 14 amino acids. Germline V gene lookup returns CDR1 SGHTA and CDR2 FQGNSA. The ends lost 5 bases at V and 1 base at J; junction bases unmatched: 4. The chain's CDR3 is CASSPQGRNTEAFF. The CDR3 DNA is TGTGCCAGCAGCCCACAGGGGAGGAACACTGAAGCTTTCTTT.

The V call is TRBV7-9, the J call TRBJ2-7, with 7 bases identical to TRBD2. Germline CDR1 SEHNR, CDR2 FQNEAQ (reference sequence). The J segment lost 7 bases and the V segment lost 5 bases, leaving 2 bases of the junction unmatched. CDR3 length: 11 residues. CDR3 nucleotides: TGTGCCAGCAGCCGGGGAGGGGAGCAGTACTTC. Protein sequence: CASSRGGEQYF.

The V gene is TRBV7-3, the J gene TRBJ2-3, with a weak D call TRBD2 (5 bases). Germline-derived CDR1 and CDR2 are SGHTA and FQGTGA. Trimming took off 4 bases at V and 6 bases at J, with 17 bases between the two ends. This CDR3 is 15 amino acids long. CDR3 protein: CASSSLAGRRDTQYF. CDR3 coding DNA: TGTGCCAGCAGCTCCCTGGCGGGCCGCCGTGATACGCAGTATTTT.

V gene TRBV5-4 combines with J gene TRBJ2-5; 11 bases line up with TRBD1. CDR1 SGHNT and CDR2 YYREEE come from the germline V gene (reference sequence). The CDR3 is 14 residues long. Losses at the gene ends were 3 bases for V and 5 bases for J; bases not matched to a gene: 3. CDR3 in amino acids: CASSWDRGIETQYF. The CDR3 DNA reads TGTGCCAGCAGCTGGGACAGGGGGATTGAGACCCAGTACTTC.

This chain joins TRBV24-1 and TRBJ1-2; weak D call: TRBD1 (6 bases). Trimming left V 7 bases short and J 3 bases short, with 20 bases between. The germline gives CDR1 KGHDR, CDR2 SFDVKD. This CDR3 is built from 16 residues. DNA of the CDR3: TGTGCCACCAGGCCGTACAGGGTAGCCATAGACTATGGCTACACCTTC. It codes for CATRPYRVAIDYGYTF.

The CDR3 region has the DNA TGCGCCAGCAGCCGGGGGGCCAGGGAGACCCAGTACTTC. It encodes CASSRGARETQYF. This sequence joins TRBV5-1 and TRBJ2-5; D possibly corresponds to TRBD2 (7 bases). The V end lost 4 bases, the J end lost 5 bases, and 12 bases lay between the germline ends. Germline values: CDR1 SGHRS, CDR2 YFSETQ. The CDR3 has 13 amino acids. Based on the CDR3 plus reference TRBV5-1 and TRBJ2-5, the full variable domain is KAGVTQTPRYLIKTRGQQVTLSCSPISGHRSVSWYQQTPGQGLQFLFEYFSETQRNKGNFPGRFSGRQFSNSRSEMNVSTLELGDSALYLCASSRGARETQYFGPGTRLLVL.

CDR3 region: CASSRGDSANKETQYF. DNA of the CDR3: TGTGCCAGCTCACGGGGGGACTCGGCGAACAAAGAGACCCAGTACTTC. This chain joins TRBV18 and TRBJ2-5; possible D gene TRBD2, 6 bases. The CDR3 is 16 residues long. Germline V CDR1 and CDR2: KGHSH, LQKENI. V lost 4 bases, J lost 3 bases, and 18 bases lay in between.

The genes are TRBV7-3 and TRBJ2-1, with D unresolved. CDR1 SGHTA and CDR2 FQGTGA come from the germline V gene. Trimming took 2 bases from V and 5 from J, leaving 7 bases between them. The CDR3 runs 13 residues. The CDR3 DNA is TGTGCCAGCAGCTTATTGGCCGACAATGAGCAGTTCTTC. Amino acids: CASSLLADNEQFF.

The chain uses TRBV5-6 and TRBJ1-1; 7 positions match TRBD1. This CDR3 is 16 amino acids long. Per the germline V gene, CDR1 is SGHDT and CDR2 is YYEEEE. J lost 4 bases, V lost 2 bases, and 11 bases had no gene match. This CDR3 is CASSFSPRGSRTEAFF. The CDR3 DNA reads TGTGCCAGCAGCTTTAGTCCCAGGGGGTCGCGCACTGAAGCTTTCTTT.